A selection of T cell receptor beta chains follows, all from one sample in a study of cytotoxic CD8 clonotypes in ibrutinib-treated CLL. Some clones are missing from TCRdb's copy, which holds only in-frame ones; the method was immunoSEQ multiplex PCR. The sample holds 150,000 or so clones, over 65% seen once. The sample here was PBMCs, taken after 12 months of ibrutinib treatment. The receptors were gathered from a human donor with chronic lymphocytic leukemia. Both conserved end residues are part of each CDR3. D genes are given only for firm matches. Clone size, where shown, is once, few, many, or a class for clones that have expanded.

size	V	D	length	J	DNA	CDR3
.	TRBV29-1	.	13	TRBJ1-2	TGCAGCGTTGAGGAACAGGCCATGCGGGGCTACACCTTC	CSVEEQAMRGYTF
.	TRBV4-2	.	17	TRBJ2-2	TGTGCCAGCAGCCAAGCAGGCGGGACGGCGAACACCGGGGAGCTGTTTTTT	CASSQAGGTANTGELFF
once	TRBV4-2	TRBD2	21	TRBJ2-6	TGTGCCAGCAGCCATCAGGCTAGCGGGCCTCTATTGTCCTCTGGGGCCAACGTCCTGACTTTC	CASSHQASGPLLSSGANVLTF
.	TRBV6-6	.	16	TRBJ2-2	TGTGCCAGCAGTTACGGCAGGGAAAGAAGGACCGGGGAGCTGTTTTTT	CASSYGRERRTGELFF
.	TRBV12-2	.	16	TRBJ2-7	TGTGCAAGTCGCTTAGGAAGAGAACAGTTCTCCTACGAGCAGTACTTC	CASRLGREQFSYEQYF
.	TRBV27	TRBD1	15	TRBJ1-6	TGTGCCAGCAGTACCACCGGGACAGTCGGGGGACCCCTCCACTTT	CASSTTGTVGGPLHF
.	TRBV4-3	.	14	TRBJ2-1	TGCGCCAGCAGCCCTGGCCTCTCAGGCAATGAGCAGTTCTTC	CASSPGLSGNEQFF
.	TRBV4-2	TRBD2	18	TRBJ2-5	TGTGCCAGCAGCCAAGAAGTAGCGGGGGGGTATGTGTCGGAGACCCAGTACTTC	CASSQEVAGGYVSETQYF
once	TRBV18	TRBD2	16	TRBJ2-3	TGTGCCAGCTCACCACCTTCTAGCGGGGCTTCAGATACGCAGTATTTT	CASSPPSSGASDTQYF
.	TRBV5-5	TRBD1	14	TRBJ1-2	TGTGCCAGCAGCGGGACAGTAGCTAACTATGGCTACACCTTC	CASSGTVANYGYTF
.	TRBV5-5	.	16	TRBJ2-7	TGTGCCAGCAGCTTGGTAAACCTGACCGCGTCGCGGGAGCAGTACTTC	CASSLVNLTASREQYF
.	TRBV28	.	12	TRBJ2-7	TGTGCCAGCAGTTGGGCAGGGAACGAGCAGTACTTC	CASSWAGNEQYF
.	TRBV18	.	15	TRBJ1-6	TGTGCCAGCTCACCAGGGGGCATGGAGAATTCACCCCTCCACTTT	CASSPGGMENSPLHF
.	TRBV11-2	TRBD2	18	TRBJ2-3	TGTGCCAGCAGCTTAGGTAGTGCTAGCGGGGGGGTGACAGATACGCAGTATTTT	CASSLGSASGGVTDTQYF
once	TRBV4-2	TRBD2	16	TRBJ2-1	TGTGCCAGCAGCCAACTGGGACTAGCGGGGGGTAATGAGCAGTTCTTC	CASSQLGLAGGNEQFF
once	TRBV7-2	TRBD2	14	TRBJ2-7	TGTGCCAGCAGCTTACCGGGGGGAGGACCCCAGCAGTACTTC	CASSLPGGGPQQYF
.	TRBV27	.	22	TRBJ2-7	TGTGCCAGCAGTCCGTTTGGGGGAGGCCTCTACGATTTGGAAGAAAAACCCTACGAGCAGTACTTC	CASSPFGGGLYDLEEKPYEQYF
once	TRBV28	TRBD2	17	TRBJ2-7	TGTGCCAGCAGTCCCTACGAATTACTAGCGGGACCCCACGAGCAGTACTTC	CASSPYELLAGPHEQYF
.	TRBV28	.	17	TRBJ1-3	TGTGCCAGCAGTTCCCCACGGCGATCGGTGGCTGGAAACACCATATATTTT	CASSSPRRSVAGNTIYF
few	TRBV7-9	.	16	TRBJ1-2	TGTGCCAGCAGCTTAGGCCCTAGGACAGCTAACTATGGCTACACCTTC	CASSLGPRTANYGYTF
.	TRBV7-2	.	15	TRBJ2-7	TGTGCCAGCAGCTTAGTGGGCCATTCGGGAGAAGAGCAGTACTTC	CASSLVGHSGEEQYF
.	TRBV18	.	14	TRBJ1-1	TGTGCCAGCTCACAGGGGAGCATGAACACTGAAGCTTTCTTT	CASSQGSMNTEAFF
.	TRBV5-8	TRBD1	13	TRBJ2-7	TGTGCCAGCAGCAAGGACAGGGGGGGCGAGCAGTACTTC	CASSKDRGGEQYF
once	TRBV7-3	.	15	TRBJ2-1	TGTGCCAGCAGCTTACGTGGGATCGGGTACAATGAGCAGTTCTTC	CASSLRGIGYNEQFF
.	TRBV29-1	TRBD1	16	TRBJ2-3	TGCAGCGTTGCCCCCGCCCGGACAGGGTTAGCAGATACGCAGTATTTT	CSVAPARTGLADTQYF
.	TRBV19	.	14	TRBJ1-1	TGTGCCAGTAGTATTAATCCCAGAAACACTGAAGCTTTCTTT	CASSINPRNTEAFF
once	TRBV7-2	.	14	TRBJ1-6	TGTGCCAGCAGCCCCAGGGCGTTCCCTTCACCCCTCCACTTT	CASSPRAFPSPLHF
.	TRBV28	TRBD1	16	TRBJ1-2	TGTGCCAGCACCGAGCCCGGGACAGGGAGGACAGCTGGCTACACCTTC	CASTEPGTGRTAGYTF
.	TRBV6-4	.	15	TRBJ2-3	TGTGCCAGCGGAGAACAGGGTTCGGTCACAGATACGCAGTATTTT	CASGEQGSVTDTQYF
.	TRBV11-1	.	15	TRBJ2-5	TGTGCCAGCAGGCCCTCAGGTGACCCCCAAGAGACCCAGTACTTC	CASRPSGDPQETQYF
.	TRBV28	TRBD2	14	TRBJ2-1	TGTGCCAGCAGGCGACTAGCGGGCTACAATGAGCAGTTCTTC	CASRRLAGYNEQFF
once	TRBV7-9	.	13	TRBJ1-2	TGTGCCAGCAGCTTTGAGGCTAACTATGGCTACACCTTC	CASSFEANYGYTF
.	TRBV6-1	.	12	TRBJ1-3	TGTGCCAGCAGTGAAGGTCTAAACACCATATATTTT	CASSEGLNTIYF
.	TRBV7-2	.	17	TRBJ2-2	TGTGCCAGCAGCCGAGACTTTAGGGCCTCGAACACCGGGGAGCTGTTTTTT	CASSRDFRASNTGELFF
.	TRBV7-2	TRBD1	17	TRBJ1-3	TGTGCCAGCAGCTTCGGGACAGGGTACTCCTCTGGAAACACCATATATTTT	CASSFGTGYSSGNTIYF
.	TRBV19	TRBD2	14	TRBJ2-7	TGTGCCAGTAGTATCGGGGGAGGGCCCTACGAGCAGTACTTC	CASSIGGGPYEQYF
.	TRBV7-9	.	14	TRBJ1-1	TGTGCCAGCAGCTCAACAAGAGCGAACACTGAAGCTTTCTTT	CASSSTRANTEAFF
.	TRBV19	TRBD2	17	TRBJ2-1	TGTGCCAGTAGTATTATGGGGCGCGGGGGCTCCTACAATGAGCAGTTCTTC	CASSIMGRGGSYNEQFF
many	TRBV19	TRBD2	15	TRBJ2-7	TGTGCCAGTAGTTCACTAGCGGGGACCGCCTACGAGCAGTACTTC	CASSSLAGTAYEQYF
.	TRBV18	TRBD1	14	TRBJ2-2	TGTGCCAGCTCACGCGGGACAGGGACCGGGGAGCTGTTTTTT	CASSRGTGTGELFF